The source of this TCR beta chain is a study of cytomegalovirus exposure and HLA in healthy donors. Details on this clone: Its antigen is currently unknown.

Study conclusions and caveats: TCR beta sequences numbering under 20,000 were associated with HLA alleles at 0.05 false discovery rate in a later analysis. According to an earlier analysis, most TCR beta V segments yielded productive rearrangements about 87% or about 30% of the time. As immune exposure information, only CMV serostatus was available.

Primers included in the PCR were 60 Vbeta and 13 Jbeta primers. TCRdb's table, derived via immunoSEQ multiplex PCR, lists solely in-frame clones and lacks some. The data hold around 130,000 clones, with less than 85% observed a single time. V lost 5 bases and J lost 3; bases outside the gene matches: 8. Germline V gene lookup returns CDR1 SGHTA and CDR2 FQGNSA. This CDR3 is 16 amino acids long. The specimen was PBMCs. This receptor was taken from a woman in her thirties or forties in good health and CMV-seropositive. The chain employs TRBV7-2 and TRBJ1-3, with 9 bases fitting TRBD1. The CDR3 bases are TGTGCCAGCAGCGGGGGTGGGACAGGGAATGGAAACACCATATATTTT. It specifies CASSGGGTGNGNTIYF.